The rows below give T cell receptor beta chains drawn from one sample of a study of T cells in Graves' hyperthyroidism and ophthalmopathy. TCRdb called the multiplex PCR reads again in MiXCR, with one record for every CDR3 protein. The top ten hold roughly 3.3% of the sample, which has hundreds of thousands of distinct CDR3 sequences, around 16% seen once. Sample: blood. All receptors derive from a woman between 40 and 55 years old with Graves' ophthalmopathy. Both conserved end residues are part of each CDR3. Each record gives: V gene, clone size, J gene, D gene, CDR3 DNA, CDR3 protein. The D gene is left open where the match is weak. Clone size, where shown, is once, few, many, or a class for clones that have expanded.

>TRBV28|many|TRBJ2-3|TRBD1
TGTGCCAGCAGGACGACAGGGACAGATACGCAGTATTTT
CASRTTGTDTQYF
>TRBV4-1|-|TRBJ2-3|-
TGCGCCAGCAGCCAAGATGCCTACACAGATACGCAGTATTTT
CASSQDAYTDTQYF
>TRBV11-2|few|TRBJ1-1|-
TGTGCCAGCAAGCTGGACACTGAAGCTTTCTTT
CASKLDTEAFF
>TRBV11-2|-|TRBJ2-7|-
TGTGCCAGCAGCTTAGGTGCAGATACCTACGAGCAGTACTTC
CASSLGADTYEQYF
>TRBV20-1|few|TRBJ2-7|-
TGCAGTGCTAGAGATTGGGGGGCATCGAGCTCCTACGAGCAGTACTTC
CSARDWGASSSYEQYF
>TRBV20-1|-|TRBJ2-2|-
TGCAGTGCTAGAGGGGGGCTTGGGACCGGGGAGCTGTTTTTT
CSARGGLGTGELFF
>TRBV12-3/TRBV12-4|-|TRBJ2-1|TRBD2
TGTGCCAGCGACCGAGGAGATCTAGCGGGGCCCTACAATGAGCAGTTCTTC
CASDRGDLAGPYNEQFF
>TRBV7-6|few|TRBJ2-1|-
TGTGCCAGCAGCGCGGGACGGGGGGCGAGCGGCTACGATGAGCAGTTCTTC
CASSAGRGASGYDEQFF
>TRBV2|many|TRBJ2-4|-
TGTGCCAGCTTAGACAGCCCAGCCAACATTCAGTACTTC
CASLDSPANIQYF
>TRBV7-2|many|TRBJ2-7|-
TGTGCCAGCAGCCCAACTATGACAGGCTATTCCTACGAGCAGTACTTC
CASSPTMTGYSYEQYF
>TRBV18|many|TRBJ2-3|-
TGTGCCAGCTCACCTACCCCGGGCACAGATACGCAGTATTTT
CASSPTPGTDTQYF
>TRBV2|many|TRBJ2-3|-
TGTGCCAGCAGGACCCTAGTGAATACGCAGTATTTT
CASRTLVNTQYF
>TRBV6-5|-|TRBJ1-5|-
TGTGCCAGCACTTTCGGGAGCGGGAGCAATCAGCCCCAGCATTTT
CASTFGSGSNQPQHF
>TRBV6-1|many|TRBJ1-2|-
TGTGCCAGCAGATCCTATGGTTACGAGACAGCAATCTACACCTTC
CASRSYGYETAIYTF
>TRBV7-9|-|TRBJ1-2|-
TGTGCCAGCAGCTCCCACGCCGGGACATTAAGCGGCTACACCTTC
CASSSHAGTLSGYTF
>TRBV29-1|many|TRBJ2-7|-
TGCAGCGTTGGCGCGAGCTCCTACGAGCAGTACTTC
CSVGASSYEQYF
>TRBV2|many|TRBJ2-2|TRBD1
TGTGCCAGCACTCAGACAGGGTTTACCGGGGAGCTGTTTTTT
CASTQTGFTGELFF
>TRBV6-5|few|TRBJ1-1|TRBD1
TGTGCCAGCAGTTCGACAGGGGAACCTGAAGCTTTCTTT
CASSSTGEPEAFF
>TRBV11-2|many|TRBJ1-1|TRBD1
TGTGCCAGCAGCGCCCGGGACAGGCCAAGAGCGAACACTGAAGCTTTCTTT
CASSARDRPRANTEAFF
>TRBV18|many|TRBJ2-1|-
TGTGCCAGCTCACGGACGGCGGCCGGGGATGAGCAGTTCTTC
CASSRTAAGDEQFF
>TRBV28|many|TRBJ2-5|TRBD2
TGTGCCAGCAGTTTGCCACTAGCGGCCCAAGAGACCCAGTACTTC
CASSLPLAAQETQYF
>TRBV6-1|-|TRBJ2-3|TRBD2
TGTGCCAGCAGTGAAAGGTGGGGGGGATGGGGCACAGATACGCAGTATTTT
CASSERWGGWGTDTQYF
>TRBV15|many|TRBJ2-5|TRBD1
TGTGCCACCAGCTTTCGGACAGGGGGCGCGGAGACCCAGTACTTC
CATSFRTGGAETQYF
>TRBV6-4|many|TRBJ1-1|-
TGTGCCAGCAGTGACTCTGAAGCTTTCTTT
CASSDSEAFF
>TRBV7-9|many|TRBJ2-1|-
TGTGCCAGCAGCTTATTGGCTGCTAATGAGCAGTTCTTC
CASSLLAANEQFF
>TRBV6-1|-|TRBJ2-1|-
TGTGCCAGCAGTTCAGGCTTGGGGGGAGGTGGCAATGAGCAGTTCTTC
CASSSGLGGGGNEQFF
>TRBV28|-|TRBJ2-1|TRBD2
TGTGCCAGTAGACTAGCGGGAGGGCCGTATGGCAATGAGCAGTTCTTC
CASRLAGGPYGNEQFF
>TRBV3-1|many|TRBJ2-5|-
TGTGCCAGCAGACTTCGAGGAGGAGGTGGCCAAGAGACCCAGTACTTC
CASRLRGGGGQETQYF
>TRBV6-2/TRBV6-3|once|TRBJ2-7|-
TGTGCCAGCTGCATAACAGGGAGGATAGCGAGTGAGCAGTACTTC
CASCITGRIASEQYF
>TRBV28|many|TRBJ2-5|TRBD1
TGTGCCAGCAGCCTAGAGCCGGGACAGGGGGGAGAGACCCAGTACTTC
CASSLEPGQGGETQYF
>TRBV6-1|many|TRBJ2-3|TRBD1
TGTGCCAGCGAGAGTCGGGGACAGGGGCGCACAGATACGCAGTATTTT
CASESRGQGRTDTQYF
>TRBV11-2|many|TRBJ2-5|TRBD2
TGTGCCAGCAGCTCGGGGACTAGTCGGTGGGAGACCCAGTACTTC
CASSSGTSRWETQYF
>TRBV20-1|-|TRBJ2-7|TRBD1
TGCAGTGTCAGCCAGGGGGCGCGCTACGAGCAGTACTTC
CSVSQGARYEQYF
>TRBV7-8|many|TRBJ2-3|-
TGTGCCAGCAGCGCGGGACAACTAACAGATACGCAGTATTTT
CASSAGQLTDTQYF
>TRBV18|many|TRBJ2-7|TRBD2
TGTGCCAGCTCCCAGACTAGCAACTCCTACGAGCAGTACTTC
CASSQTSNSYEQYF
>TRBV20-1|many|TRBJ2-5|-
TGCAGTGCTAGATTCGACCGCCAAGAGACCCAGTACTTC
CSARFDRQETQYF
>TRBV11-2|many|TRBJ1-5|-
TGTGCCAGCAGCTTAGGGGAAGTGTCTGGGCCCCAGCATTTT
CASSLGEVSGPQHF
>TRBV10-3|many|TRBJ2-3|-
TGTGCCATCAGTGATTCCCCGGGACGGAGGGAGACAGATACGCAGTATTTT
CAISDSPGRRETDTQYF
>TRBV10-3|few|TRBJ2-5|-
TGTGCCATCAGCTCAAGGGGGGATAACCAAGAGACCCAGTACTTC
CAISSRGDNQETQYF
>TRBV5-1|-|TRBJ2-1|TRBD1
TGCGCCAGCAACCGGGACAGGGGAGGCGGGGAGCAGTTCTTC
CASNRDRGGGEQFF
>TRBV20-1|many|TRBJ1-1|-
TGCAGTGTAGACGGTTCGGCTTCAAGGACTGAAGCTTTCTTT
CSVDGSASRTEAFF
>TRBV30|-|TRBJ1-5|TRBD1
TGTGCCTGGAGCCCCTGGGGACAGGGGGATCAGCCCCAGCATTTT
CAWSPWGQGDQPQHF
>TRBV2|-|TRBJ1-2|-
TGTGCCAGCAAGTTCTCCTATGTCTACACCTTC
CASKFSYVYTF
>TRBV5-1|few|TRBJ2-2|-
TGCGCCAGCAGCTTGGAAAAGGTACAGGGATACACCGGGGAGCTGTTTTTT
CASSLEKVQGYTGELFF
>TRBV7-9|-|TRBJ1-2|-
TGTGCCAGCAGCTTACAGGGTAGGGATGGCTACACCTTC
CASSLQGRDGYTF
>TRBV28|few|TRBJ2-4|-
TGTGCCAGCAGTTCGCCGGGAGCAGCCAAAAACATTCAGTACTTC
CASSSPGAAKNIQYF
>TRBV7-2|few|TRBJ2-7|TRBD1
TGTGCCAGCAGCTTAGGCAGGGGGCCTTCCTACGAGCAGTACTTC
CASSLGRGPSYEQYF
>TRBV2|many|TRBJ1-1|-
TGTGCCAGCAGCCAGGACAGGAACACTGAAGCTTTCTTT
CASSQDRNTEAFF